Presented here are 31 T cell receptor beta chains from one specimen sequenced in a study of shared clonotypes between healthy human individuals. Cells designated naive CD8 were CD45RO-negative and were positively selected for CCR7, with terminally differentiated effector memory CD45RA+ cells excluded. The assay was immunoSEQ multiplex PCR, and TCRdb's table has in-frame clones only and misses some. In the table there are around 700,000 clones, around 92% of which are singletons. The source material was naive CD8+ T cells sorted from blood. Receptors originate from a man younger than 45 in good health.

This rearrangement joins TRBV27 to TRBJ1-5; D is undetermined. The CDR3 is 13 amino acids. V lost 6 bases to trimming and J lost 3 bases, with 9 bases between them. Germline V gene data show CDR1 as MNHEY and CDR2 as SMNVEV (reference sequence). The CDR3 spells CASRPGNNQPQHF. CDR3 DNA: TGTGCCAGCAGACCCGGGAACAATCAGCCCCAGCATTTT.

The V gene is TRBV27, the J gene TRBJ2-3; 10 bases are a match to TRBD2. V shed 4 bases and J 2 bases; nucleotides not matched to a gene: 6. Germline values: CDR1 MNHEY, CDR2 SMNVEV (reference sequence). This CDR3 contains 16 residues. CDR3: CASSSRTSGTTDTQYF. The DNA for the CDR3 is TGTGCCAGCAGTTCCCGGACTAGCGGAACCACAGATACGCAGTATTTT.

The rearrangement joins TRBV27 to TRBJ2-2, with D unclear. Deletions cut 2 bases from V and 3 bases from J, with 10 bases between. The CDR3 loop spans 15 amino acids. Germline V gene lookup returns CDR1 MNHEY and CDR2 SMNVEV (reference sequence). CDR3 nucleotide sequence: TGTGCCAGCAGTTTACGTGGGCTATACACCGGGGAGCTGTTTTTT. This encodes CASSLRGLYTGELFF.

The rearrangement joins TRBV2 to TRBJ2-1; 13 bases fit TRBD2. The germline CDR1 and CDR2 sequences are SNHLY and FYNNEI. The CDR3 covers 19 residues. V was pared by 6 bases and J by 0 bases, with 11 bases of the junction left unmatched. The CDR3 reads CASRTGTSGIQSSYNEQFF. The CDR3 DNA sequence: TGTGCCAGCAGGACCGGGACTAGCGGGATTCAAAGCTCCTACAATGAGCAGTTCTTC.

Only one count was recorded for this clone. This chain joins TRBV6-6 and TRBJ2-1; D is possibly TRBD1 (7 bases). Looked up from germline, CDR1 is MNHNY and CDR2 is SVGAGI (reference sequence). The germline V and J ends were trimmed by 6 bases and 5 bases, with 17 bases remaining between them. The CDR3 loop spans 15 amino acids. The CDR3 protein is CASSQAGGTHNEQFF. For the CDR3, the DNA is TGTGCCAGCAGCCAGGCAGGGGGGACACACAATGAGCAGTTCTTC.

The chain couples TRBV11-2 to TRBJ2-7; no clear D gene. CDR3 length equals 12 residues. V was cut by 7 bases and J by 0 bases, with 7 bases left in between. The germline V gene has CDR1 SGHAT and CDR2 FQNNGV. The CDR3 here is CASMGNSYEQYF. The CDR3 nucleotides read TGTGCCAGCATGGGGAACTCCTACGAGCAGTACTTC.

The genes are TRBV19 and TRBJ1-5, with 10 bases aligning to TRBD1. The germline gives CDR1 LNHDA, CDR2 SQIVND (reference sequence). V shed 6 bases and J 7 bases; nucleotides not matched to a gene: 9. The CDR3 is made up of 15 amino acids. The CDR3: CASRPGQGPGQPQHF. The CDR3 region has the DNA TGTGCCAGTAGGCCGGGACAGGGGCCGGGGCAGCCCCAGCATTTT.

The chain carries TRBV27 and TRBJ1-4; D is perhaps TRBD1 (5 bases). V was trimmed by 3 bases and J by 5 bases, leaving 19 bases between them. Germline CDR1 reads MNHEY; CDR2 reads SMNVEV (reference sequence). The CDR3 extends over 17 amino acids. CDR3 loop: CASSFLLQGGLNEKLFF. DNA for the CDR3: TGTGCCAGCAGTTTTCTACTCCAGGGTGGCTTAAATGAAAAACTGTTTTTT.

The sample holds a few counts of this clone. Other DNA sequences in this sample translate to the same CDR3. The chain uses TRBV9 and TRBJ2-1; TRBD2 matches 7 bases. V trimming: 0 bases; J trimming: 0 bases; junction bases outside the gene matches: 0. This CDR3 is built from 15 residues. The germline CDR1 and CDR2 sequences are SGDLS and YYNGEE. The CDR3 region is CASSVAGGSYNEQFF. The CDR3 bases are TGTGCCAGCAGCGTAGCGGGGGGCTCCTACAATGAGCAGTTCTTC.

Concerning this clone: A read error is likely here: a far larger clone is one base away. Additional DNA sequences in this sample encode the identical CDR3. The CDR3 DNA reads TGTGCCAGTAGCATAGGATTGGTAGCGGGACAGTTCTTC. This codes for CASSIGLVAGQFF. The chain employs TRBV19 and TRBJ2-1; 8 bases align to TRBD2. Germline V gene lookup returns CDR1 LNHDA and CDR2 SQIVND (reference sequence). The CDR3 loop spans 13 amino acids.

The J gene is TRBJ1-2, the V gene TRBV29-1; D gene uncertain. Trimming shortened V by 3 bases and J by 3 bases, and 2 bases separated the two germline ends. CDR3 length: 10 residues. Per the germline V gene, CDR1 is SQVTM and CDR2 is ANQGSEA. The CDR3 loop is CSVDDYGYTF. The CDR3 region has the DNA TGCAGCGTTGACGACTATGGCTACACCTTC.

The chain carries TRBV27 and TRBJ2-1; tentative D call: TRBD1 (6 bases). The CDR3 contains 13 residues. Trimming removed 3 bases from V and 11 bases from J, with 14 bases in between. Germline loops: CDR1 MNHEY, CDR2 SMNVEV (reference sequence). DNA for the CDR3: TGTGCCAGCAGTTTGGGACAAACACACAAGCAGTTCTTC. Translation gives CASSLGQTHKQFF.

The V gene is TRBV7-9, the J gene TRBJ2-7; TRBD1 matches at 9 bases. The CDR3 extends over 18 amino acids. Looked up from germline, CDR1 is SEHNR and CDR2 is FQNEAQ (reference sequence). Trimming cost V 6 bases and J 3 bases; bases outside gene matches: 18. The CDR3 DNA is TGTGCCAGCAGATCCGGGACAGGGAGTTCAGGACTTGTCTACGAGCAGTACTTC. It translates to CASRSGTGSSGLVYEQYF.

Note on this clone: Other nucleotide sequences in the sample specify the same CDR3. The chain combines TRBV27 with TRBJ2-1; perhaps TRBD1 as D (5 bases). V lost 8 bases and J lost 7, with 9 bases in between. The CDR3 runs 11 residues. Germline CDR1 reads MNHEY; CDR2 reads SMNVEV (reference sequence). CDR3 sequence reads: CASSRGNEQFF. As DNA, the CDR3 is TGTGCCAGCTCTAGGGGTAATGAGCAGTTCTTC.

CDR3 nucleotide sequence: TGTGCCAGCAGGGCGGGATCCTACGAGCAGTACTTC. It encodes CASRAGSYEQYF. The V gene is TRBV4-2, the J gene TRBJ2-7, with a possible D match to TRBD2 (6 bases). V was cut by 6 bases and J by 1 base, with 7 bases left in between. Germline assignment: CDR1 LGHNA and CDR2 YNFKEQ. The CDR3 is made up of 12 amino acids.

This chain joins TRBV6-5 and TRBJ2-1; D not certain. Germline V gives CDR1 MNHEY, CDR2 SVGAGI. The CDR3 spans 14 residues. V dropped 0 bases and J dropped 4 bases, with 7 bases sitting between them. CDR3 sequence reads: CASSYSSNYNEQFF. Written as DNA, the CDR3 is TGTGCCAGCAGTTACTCGTCTAATTACAATGAGCAGTTCTTC.

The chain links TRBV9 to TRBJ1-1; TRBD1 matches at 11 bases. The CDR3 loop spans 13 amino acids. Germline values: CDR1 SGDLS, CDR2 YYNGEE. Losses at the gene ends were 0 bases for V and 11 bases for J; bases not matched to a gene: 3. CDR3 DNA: TGTGCCAGCAGCGTAGGGGACAGGGGGATGGCTTTCTTT. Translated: CASSVGDRGMAFF.

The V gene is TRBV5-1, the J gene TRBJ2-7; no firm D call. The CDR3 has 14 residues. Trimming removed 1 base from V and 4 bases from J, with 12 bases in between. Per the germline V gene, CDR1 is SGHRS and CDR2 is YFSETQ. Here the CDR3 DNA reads TGCGCCAGCAGCTTGACAGTGGGCTGGTACGAGCAGTACTTC. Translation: CASSLTVGWYEQYF.

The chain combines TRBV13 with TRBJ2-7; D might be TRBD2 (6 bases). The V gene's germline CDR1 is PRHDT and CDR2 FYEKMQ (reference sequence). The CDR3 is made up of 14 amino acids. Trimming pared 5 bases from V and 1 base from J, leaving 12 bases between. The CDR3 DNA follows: TGTGCCAGCAGCGAAGCTAGCGAATCCTACGAGCAGTACTTC. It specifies CASSEASESYEQYF.

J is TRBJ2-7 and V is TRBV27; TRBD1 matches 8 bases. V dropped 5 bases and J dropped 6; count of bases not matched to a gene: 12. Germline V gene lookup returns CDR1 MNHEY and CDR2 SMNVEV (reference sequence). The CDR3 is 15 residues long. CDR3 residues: CASSPRGRLLREQYF. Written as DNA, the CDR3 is TGTGCCAGCAGTCCCAGGGGGCGCCTCCTACGCGAGCAGTACTTC.

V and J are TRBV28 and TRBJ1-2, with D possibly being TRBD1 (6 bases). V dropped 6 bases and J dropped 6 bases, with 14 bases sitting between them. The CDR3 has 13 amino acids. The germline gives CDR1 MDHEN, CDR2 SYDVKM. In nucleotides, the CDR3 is TGTGCCAGCAGCCTCCCGACAGGCAATGGCTACACCTTC. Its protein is CASSLPTGNGYTF.

CDR3: CASSQGLQGPEYEQYF. In DNA, the CDR3 is TGCGCCAGCAGCCAAGGGTTACAGGGCCCCGAGTACGAGCAGTACTTC. V is TRBV4-1 and J is TRBJ2-7, with a possible D match to TRBD1 (6 bases). This CDR3 has 16 residues. V lost 1 base, J lost 4 bases, and 17 bases lay in between. Germline V gene lookup returns CDR1 MGHRA and CDR2 YSYEKL.

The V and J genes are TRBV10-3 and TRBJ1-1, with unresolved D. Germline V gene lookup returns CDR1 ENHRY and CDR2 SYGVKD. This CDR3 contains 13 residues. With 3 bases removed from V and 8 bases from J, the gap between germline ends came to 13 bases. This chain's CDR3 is CAISDQSVLEAFF. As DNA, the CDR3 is TGTGCCATCAGTGATCAAAGTGTCCTGGAAGCTTTCTTT.

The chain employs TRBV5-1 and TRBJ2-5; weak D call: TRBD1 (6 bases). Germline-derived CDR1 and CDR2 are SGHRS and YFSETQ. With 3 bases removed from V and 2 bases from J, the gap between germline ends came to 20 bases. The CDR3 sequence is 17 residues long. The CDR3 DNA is TGCGCCAGCAGCTGGGGATGGACAGATTCCCTTCAAGAGACCCAGTACTTC. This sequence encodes CASSWGWTDSLQETQYF.

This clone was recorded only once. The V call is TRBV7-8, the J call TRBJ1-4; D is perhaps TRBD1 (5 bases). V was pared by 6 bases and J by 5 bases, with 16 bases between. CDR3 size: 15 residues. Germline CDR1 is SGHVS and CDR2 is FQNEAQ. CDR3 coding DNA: TGTGCCAGCAGTTTTGGTGTAGGGGCCAATGAAAAACTGTTTTTT. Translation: CASSFGVGANEKLFF.

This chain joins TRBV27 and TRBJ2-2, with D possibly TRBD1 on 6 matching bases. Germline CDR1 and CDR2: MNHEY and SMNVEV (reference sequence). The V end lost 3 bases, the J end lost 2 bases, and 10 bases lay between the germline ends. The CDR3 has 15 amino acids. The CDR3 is CASSFGQFNTGELFF. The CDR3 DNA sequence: TGTGCCAGCAGTTTTGGACAGTTCAACACCGGGGAGCTGTTTTTT.

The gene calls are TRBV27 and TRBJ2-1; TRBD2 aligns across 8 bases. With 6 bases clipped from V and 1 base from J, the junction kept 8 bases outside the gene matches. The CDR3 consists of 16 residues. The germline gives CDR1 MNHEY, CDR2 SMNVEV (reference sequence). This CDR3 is CASSSGLAVSYNEQFF. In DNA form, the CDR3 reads TGTGCCAGCAGCTCTGGACTAGCCGTTTCCTACAATGAGCAGTTCTTC.

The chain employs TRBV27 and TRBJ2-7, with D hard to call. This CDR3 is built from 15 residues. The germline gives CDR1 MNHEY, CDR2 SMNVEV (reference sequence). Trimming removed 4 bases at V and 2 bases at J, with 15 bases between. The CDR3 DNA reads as TGTGCCAGCAGTTCATACTCCCAGAACACCTACGAGCAGTACTTC. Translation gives CASSSYSQNTYEQYF.

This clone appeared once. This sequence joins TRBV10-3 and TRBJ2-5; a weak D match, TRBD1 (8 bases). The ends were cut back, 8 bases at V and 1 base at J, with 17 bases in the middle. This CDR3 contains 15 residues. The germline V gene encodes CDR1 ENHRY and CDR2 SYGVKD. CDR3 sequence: CAIQGASGGQETQYF. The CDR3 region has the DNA TGTGCCATCCAGGGGGCTAGCGGAGGCCAAGAGACCCAGTACTTC.

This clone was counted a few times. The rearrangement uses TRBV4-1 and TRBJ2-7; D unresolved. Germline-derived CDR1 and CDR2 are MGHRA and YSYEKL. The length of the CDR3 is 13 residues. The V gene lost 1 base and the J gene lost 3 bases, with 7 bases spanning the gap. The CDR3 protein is CASSQVAHYEQYF. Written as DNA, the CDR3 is TGCGCCAGCAGCCAAGTAGCCCACTACGAGCAGTACTTC.

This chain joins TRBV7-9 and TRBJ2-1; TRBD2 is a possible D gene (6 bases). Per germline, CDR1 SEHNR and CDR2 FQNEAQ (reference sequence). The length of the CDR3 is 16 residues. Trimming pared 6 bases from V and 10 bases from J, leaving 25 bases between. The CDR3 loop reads CASRPSSGTSWVEQFF. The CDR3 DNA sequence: TGTGCCAGCAGACCTAGCTCCGGGACTTCCTGGGTAGAGCAGTTCTTC.